Included here is one TCR beta chain sequence, with context. This CDR3 contains 14 residues. Germline CDR1 reads SGHRS; CDR2 reads YFSETQ. V lost 0 bases, J lost 4 bases, and 3 bases stayed unmatched. These data come from a study of T cells in Graves' hyperthyroidism and ophthalmopathy. Authors of the study amplified TCR beta CDR3 regions from RNA transcripts. An initial round of RT-PCR targeting the TCR CDR3 relied on the HTBI primer set. TCRdb reanalysed the multiplex PCR reads using MiXCR and keeps one entry per CDR3 protein. Here the sample spans around 690,000 distinct CDR3 sequences, roughly 20% being singletons.

Sequencing was performed on blood. The V call is TRBV5-1, the J call TRBJ1-2, with TRBD1 matching over 7 bases. The receptor was derived from a man between 25 and 39 years old with Graves' ophthalmopathy. This CDR3 reads CASSLGGTAYGYTF. Here the CDR3 DNA reads TGCGCCAGCAGCTTGGGCGGGACAGCCTATGGCTACACCTTC.